This paragraph covers one T cell receptor beta chain sequence. Its antigen is unidentified. Data came from immunoSEQ multiplex PCR; TCRdb stores just in-frame clones and leaves some out. There are around 29,000 clones in the sample; roughly 80% occur only once, and less than 0.65% lies in the top ten. These data originate in a study of PD-1 blockade in classical Hodgkin lymphoma. Study summary: Every 2 weeks, patients got 3 mg/kg intravenous nivolumab. Study-level findings and limits: Baseline diversity in complete responders resembled that of newly diagnosed patients. Prior therapy or disease activity may underlie the repertoire differences, whose causes remain undefined.

Specified time point: cycle 4 day 1 (C4D1), after five to seven weeks of nivolumab. After autologous stem cell transplantation all patients relapsed, and prior brentuximab vedotin exposure differed between cohorts. Magnetic negative selection was used to purify CD4+ T cells from PBMCs that had been thawed. When best responses were assessed, they were complete response, partial response or progressive disease. From germline, CDR1 is PRHDT and CDR2 FYEKMQ (reference sequence). CDR3 length: 15 residues. The J segment lost 5 bases and the V segment lost 5 bases, leaving 9 bases of the junction unmatched.

J is TRBJ2-5 and V is TRBV13; 9 bases fit TRBD2. The specimen comprised CD4+ T cells from blood, sampled before the fourth cycle of nivolumab. The receptor comes from a human donor with classical Hodgkin lymphoma. CDR3: CASSPRGGARETQYF. CDR3 coding DNA: TGTGCCAGCAGCCCTCGCGGGGGGGCTCGGGAGACCCAGTACTTC. Complete variable domain (other parts from reference TRBV13 and TRBJ2-5): AAGVIQSPRHLIKEKRETATLKCYPIPRHDTVYWYQQGPGQDPQFLISFYEKMQSDKGSIPDRFSAQQFSDYHSELNMSSLELGDSALYFCASSPRGGARETQYFGPGTRLLVL.